This paragraph reports one T cell receptor (beta chain). Its matching antigen is unknown. This sample is part of a study of T cell responses to AZD1222 COVID-19 vaccine. General study findings and limits: Baseline antibody screening turned up just a handful of seropositive AZD1222 recipients. Regions 160-218 and 743-854 held dominance among vaccine-associated CD4 TCRs, which spanned spike.

In germline, CDR1 is MGHRA, CDR2 YSYEKL. The CDR3 totals 15 residues. V shed 3 bases, J shed 0 bases, and the junction held 1 base outside the gene matches. Clones were read by immunoSEQ multiplex PCR, and TCRdb kept only the in-frame ones, dropping some. The sample gives about 92,000 clones, around 93% of which show up once; around 6.9% is in the top ten. The sequence was collected from an adult in good health. The chain recombines TRBV4-1 with TRBJ1-2, with 10 bases lining up with TRBD1. The sample here was peripheral blood, taken on day 0 of AZD1222 vaccination. CDR3: CASSQGQGTNYGYTF. CDR3 bases: TGCGCCAGCAGCCAGGGACAGGGGACTAACTATGGCTACACCTTC.